The present T cell receptor beta chain was sequenced within a study of blood T cell repertoires in COVID-19. At the level of the study: From the United States, Italy and Spain came samples of acute and convalescent COVID-19. T cells, B-cell-depleted T cells, or PBMCs provided the cDNA or gDNA that served as material.

Per the original methods: Reference gene primers were amplified, and this amplification served to estimate nucleated cell counts. The repertoire was sequenced with immunoSEQ multiplex PCR; TCRdb's copy has only in-frame clones and lacks some. Clonal size and the V and J genes are those of that table, whereas D and trimming came from the DNA. The repertoire holds around 260,000 clones, with around 86% as singletons. The CDR3 loop spans 13 amino acids. CDR1 LGHDT and CDR2 YNNKEL come from the germline V gene (reference sequence). V lost 0 bases to trimming and J lost 10 bases, with 10 bases between them.

Specimen: peripheral blood. This chain uses TRBV3-1 (or the pseudogene TRBV3-2) with TRBJ2-1, with D perhaps TRBD2 (5 bases). The receptor was isolated from a human donor in a cohort sampled during active COVID-19. The CDR3 DNA reads TGTGCCAGCAGCCAAGATCTTTCGGGGGAGCAGTTCTTC. Amino acids: CASSQDLSGEQFF.